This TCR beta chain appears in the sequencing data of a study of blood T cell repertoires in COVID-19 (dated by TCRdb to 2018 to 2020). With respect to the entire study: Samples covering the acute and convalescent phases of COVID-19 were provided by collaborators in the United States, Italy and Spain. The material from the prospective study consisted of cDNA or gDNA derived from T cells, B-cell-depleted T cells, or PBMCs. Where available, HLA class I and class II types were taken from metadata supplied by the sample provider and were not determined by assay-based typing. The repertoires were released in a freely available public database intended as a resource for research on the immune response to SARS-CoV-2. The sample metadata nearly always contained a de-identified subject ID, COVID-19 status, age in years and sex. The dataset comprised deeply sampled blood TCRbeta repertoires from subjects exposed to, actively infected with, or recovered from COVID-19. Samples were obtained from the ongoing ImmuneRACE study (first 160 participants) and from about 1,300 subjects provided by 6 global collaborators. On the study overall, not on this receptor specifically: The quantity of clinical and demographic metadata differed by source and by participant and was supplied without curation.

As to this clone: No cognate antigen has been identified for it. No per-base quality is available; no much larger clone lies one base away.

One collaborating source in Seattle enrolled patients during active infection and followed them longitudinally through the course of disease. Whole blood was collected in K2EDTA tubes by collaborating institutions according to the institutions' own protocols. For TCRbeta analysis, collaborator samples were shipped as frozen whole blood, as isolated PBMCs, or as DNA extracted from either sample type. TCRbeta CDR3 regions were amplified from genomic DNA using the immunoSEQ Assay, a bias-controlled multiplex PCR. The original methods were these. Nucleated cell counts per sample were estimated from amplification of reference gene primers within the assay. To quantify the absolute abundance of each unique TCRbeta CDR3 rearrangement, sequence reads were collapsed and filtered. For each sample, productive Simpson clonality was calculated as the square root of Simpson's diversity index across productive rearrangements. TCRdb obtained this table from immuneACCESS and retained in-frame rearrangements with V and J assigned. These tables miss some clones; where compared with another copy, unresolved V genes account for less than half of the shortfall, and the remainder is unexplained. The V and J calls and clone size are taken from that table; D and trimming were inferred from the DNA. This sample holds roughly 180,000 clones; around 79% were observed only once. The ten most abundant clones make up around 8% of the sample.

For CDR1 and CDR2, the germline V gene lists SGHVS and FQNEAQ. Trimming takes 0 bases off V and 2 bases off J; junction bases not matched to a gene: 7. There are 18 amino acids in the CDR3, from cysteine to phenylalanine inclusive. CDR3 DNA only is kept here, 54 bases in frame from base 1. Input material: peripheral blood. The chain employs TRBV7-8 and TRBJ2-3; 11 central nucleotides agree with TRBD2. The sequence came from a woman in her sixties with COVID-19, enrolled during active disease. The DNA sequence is TGTGCCAGCAGCTTAGCCAGGACTAGCGGGCCCCTCACAGATACGCAGTATTTT. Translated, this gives CASSLARTSGPLTDTQYF.